This T cell receptor (beta chain) was identified during a study of shared clonotypes between healthy human individuals. About the research overall: Each donor's CD8 memory used one plate, CD8 naive two, each CD4 subset three.

Broader study findings: A handful of donors shared around 5% of their naive CD4 clonotypes.

The donors were all Caucasian adults (living in Nashville, Tennessee). Sequencing used immunoSEQ multiplex PCR; TCRdb keeps in-frame clones, though not all of them. This repertoire shows 300,000 to 400,000 clones, around 72% found once; its top ten account for about 9.3%. The length of the CDR3 is 14 residues. The V and J ends lost 1 base and 4 bases, in that order; junction bases with no gene match: 3. Per the germline V gene, CDR1 is SEHNR and CDR2 is FQNEAQ (reference sequence). In regard to this clone: The target antigen is unknown.

V is TRBV7-9 and J is TRBJ2-5; 7 bases agree with TRBD1. The sequencing input was memory CD4+ T cells sorted from blood. Described subset: CD45RA-negative fraction. The clonotype originates from a man aged 30 to 45 in good health. CDR3 amino acids: CASSLGGTVETQYF. In DNA form, the CDR3 reads TGTGCCAGCAGCTTAGGGGGGACAGTAGAGACCCAGTACTTC.